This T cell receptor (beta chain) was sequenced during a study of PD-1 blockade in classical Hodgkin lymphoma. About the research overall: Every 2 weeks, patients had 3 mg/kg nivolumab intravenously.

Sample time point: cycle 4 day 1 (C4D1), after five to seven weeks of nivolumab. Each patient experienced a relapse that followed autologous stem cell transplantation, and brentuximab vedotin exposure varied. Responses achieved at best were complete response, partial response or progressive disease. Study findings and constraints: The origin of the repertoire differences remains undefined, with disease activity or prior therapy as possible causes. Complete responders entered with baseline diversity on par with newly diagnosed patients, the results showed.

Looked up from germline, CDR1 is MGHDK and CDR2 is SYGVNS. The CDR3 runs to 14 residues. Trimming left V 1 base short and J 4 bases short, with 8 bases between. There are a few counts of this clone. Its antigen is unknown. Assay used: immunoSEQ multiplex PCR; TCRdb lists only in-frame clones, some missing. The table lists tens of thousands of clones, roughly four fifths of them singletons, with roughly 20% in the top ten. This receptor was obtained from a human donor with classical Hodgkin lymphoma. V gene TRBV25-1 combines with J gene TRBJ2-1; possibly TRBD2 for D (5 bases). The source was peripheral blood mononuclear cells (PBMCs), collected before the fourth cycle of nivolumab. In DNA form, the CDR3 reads TGTGCCAGCAGTGAATCCGGGGATTACAATGAGCAGTTCTTC. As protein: CASSESGDYNEQFF.